This T cell receptor beta chain was identified in a study of cytomegalovirus exposure and HLA in healthy donors. The PCR had 60 Vbeta and 13 Jbeta primers. Produced via immunoSEQ multiplex PCR; TCRdb's table is partial and in-frame only. This repertoire shows approximately 150,000 clones, approximately 84% found once; its top ten account for 4% to 6%. The CDR3 extends over 15 amino acids. CDR1 is SGHKS and CDR2 is YYEKEE in the germline V gene (reference sequence). V gave up 5 bases and J gave up 2 bases, with 11 bases separating them. Only one count was recorded for this clone. Sequencing was carried out using PBMCs. The rearrangement uses TRBV5-5 and TRBJ2-6, with unresolved D. The source is a girl aged 10 to 17 in good health and CMV-seropositive. The CDR3 reads CASSMMSTGANVLTF. CDR3 nucleotides: TGTGCCAGCAGTATGATGTCTACTGGGGCCAACGTCCTGACTTTC.